Listed below are T cell receptor beta chains from one sample, sequenced in a study of blood T cell repertoires in COVID-19. Sequencing used immunoSEQ multiplex PCR; TCRdb keeps in-frame clones, though not all of them. The sample shows about 95,000 clones, about 89% of them seen only once. Input material: peripheral blood. The receptors were gathered from a man in his 60s with COVID-19, enrolled during active disease. The CDR3 runs from the conserved cysteine through the conserved F or W. A D gene is named only where the DNA matches it firmly. Size tells how often a clone was seen (once, few, many) or the class of an expanded clone, and some rows leave it out.

D gene	V gene	clone size	J gene	CDR3 length	CDR3 DNA	CDR3 protein
TRBD1	TRBV10-3	NA	TRBJ2-7	13	TGTGCCACCGTACCGGGACAGGGGTACGAGCAGTACTTC	CATVPGQGYEQYF
NA	TRBV19	NA	TRBJ2-6	13	TGTGCCAGTTACCGAGCTGGGGCCAACGTCCTGACTTTC	CASYRAGANVLTF
NA	TRBV3-1/TRBV3-2	NA	TRBJ1-2	18	TGTGCCAGCAGCCAAGATCCGCGCGCTAGACAGGCATCGCGAGGCTACACCTTC	CASSQDPRARQASRGYTF
NA	TRBV28	NA	TRBJ1-4	15	TGTGCCAGCAGCGCCACAGGGTGGACTAATGAAAAACTGTTTTTT	CASSATGWTNEKLFF
TRBD2	TRBV5-4	NA	TRBJ2-1	17	TGTGCCAGCAGCTCCTCCTCCGGGACTAGCGCTGACAATGAGCAGTTCTTC	CASSSSSGTSADNEQFF
TRBD1	TRBV15	few	TRBJ1-5	16	TGTGCCACCAGCAGACTCCCGACGACAGGGGGCCAGCCCCAGCATTTT	CATSRLPTTGGQPQHF
TRBD2	TRBV19	NA	TRBJ2-7	15	TGTGCCAGTAGTAACCTAGCGGGAGGCTCCTACGAGCAGTACTTC	CASSNLAGGSYEQYF
NA	TRBV2	NA	TRBJ2-7	14	TGTGCCAGCAGTGAACCGTTTCAGGCCTACGAGCAGTACTTC	CASSEPFQAYEQYF
NA	TRBV7-8	few	TRBJ1-1	14	TGTGCCAGCAGCTTTACAGGGTTGGACACTGAAGCTTTCTTT	CASSFTGLDTEAFF
NA	TRBV18	NA	TRBJ1-5	15	TGTGCCAGCTCACCAGGGCAGGGCAGCAATCAGCCCCAGCATTTT	CASSPGQGSNQPQHF
NA	TRBV6-5	NA	TRBJ1-3	12	TGTGCCAGCAGCCCAAAGCAGGGCACCATATATTTT	CASSPKQGTIYF
TRBD2	TRBV5-1	NA	TRBJ2-7	15	TGCGCCAGCAGCGGACTAGCGGGAGGCATCAAGGAGCAGTACTTC	CASSGLAGGIKEQYF
TRBD1	TRBV11-1	once	TRBJ1-1	15	TGTGCCAGCAGCTTAACTGGGACAGTGAACACTGAAGCTTTCTTT	CASSLTGTVNTEAFF
TRBD1	TRBV7-3	NA	TRBJ2-3	14	TGTGCCAGCAGCCGTGGGACAGGGGGAGATACGCAGTATTTT	CASSRGTGGDTQYF
NA	TRBV19	NA	TRBJ1-2	16	TGTGCCAGTAGTCTTAATACAGGGATCGTTAACTATGGCTACACCTTC	CASSLNTGIVNYGYTF
TRBD2	TRBV28	NA	TRBJ2-2	18	TGTGCCAGCAGTTTAACTCGAGGGGTATCGGGAGGGCCCGGGGAGCTGTTTTTT	CASSLTRGVSGGPGELFF
NA	TRBV12-3/TRBV12-4	NA	TRBJ1-5	12	TGTGCCAGCAGCTCTATCAATCAGCCCCAGCATTTT	CASSSINQPQHF
TRBD1	TRBV5-1	NA	TRBJ1-1	13	TGCGCCAGCAGCCCGCAGGGGGGCGCTGAAGCTTTCTTT	CASSPQGGAEAFF
NA	TRBV7-9	NA	TRBJ1-1	13	TGTGCCAGCAGCTCACGCGGTAAGACTGAAGCTTTCTTT	CASSSRGKTEAFF
NA	TRBV6-5	NA	TRBJ1-4	14	TGTGCCAGCAGACAGGATACAACTAATGAAAAACTGTTTTTT	CASRQDTTNEKLFF
TRBD2	TRBV9	NA	TRBJ2-2	16	TGTGCCAGCAGCCCCTCGGGGGGTAGGTCCACCGGGGAGCTGTTTTTT	CASSPSGGRSTGELFF
NA	TRBV9	NA	TRBJ2-5	14	TGTGCCAGCAGCCTCGGACTCGATCAAGAGACCCAGTACTTC	CASSLGLDQETQYF
TRBD2	TRBV2	NA	TRBJ2-7	14	TGTGCCAGCACCCCACTAGCGACCTCCTACGAGCAGTACTTC	CASTPLATSYEQYF
TRBD1	TRBV14	NA	TRBJ2-2	15	TGTGCCAGCAGTCTACAGGGGACGAACACCGGGGAGCTGTTTTTT	CASSLQGTNTGELFF
TRBD1	TRBV7-3	once	TRBJ1-1	13	TGTGCCAGCAGCTTAGGGACAGGGGGTTCAGCTTTCTTT	CASSLGTGGSAFF
NA	TRBV28	NA	TRBJ1-4	13	TGTGCCAGCAGCCCCCCGGAGCGCCAAAAACTGTTTTTT	CASSPPERQKLFF
NA	TRBV11-2	NA	TRBJ2-2	15	TGTGCCAGCAGCTTAAGGGGACTTAACACCGGGGAGCTGTTTTTT	CASSLRGLNTGELFF